These 27 T cell receptor beta chains were all obtained from the same sample, sequenced in a study of early T cells in non-severe SARS-CoV-2 infection. TCRdb reprocessed the 5' RACE reads with MiXCR, giving one entry per CDR3 protein. The sample consists of 70,000 or so distinct CDR3 sequences, more than 3.5% of them appearing once. The sample here was whole blood, taken at baseline. All receptors derive from an adult who was a healthcare worker with PCR-confirmed SARS-CoV-2 infection or an uninfected control (not recorded which). The donor label of this sample is uncertain.

This clonotype was detected many times. The chain carries TRBV6-5 and TRBJ2-1; TRBD1 might be the D (5 bases). Germline V gives CDR1 MNHEY, CDR2 SVGAGI. The germline V and J ends were trimmed by 5 bases and 4 bases, with 12 bases remaining between them. The CDR3 sequence is 14 residues long. This CDR3 is CASSLTRQYNEQFF. CDR3 DNA: TGTGCCAGCAGTCTGACTCGACAGTACAATGAGCAGTTCTTC.

This chain joins TRBV10-2 and TRBJ2-7, with TRBD1 identical over 12 bases. Trimming took 4 bases from V and 6 from J; bases not matched to a gene: 7. The CDR3 is made up of 15 amino acids. Germline loops: CDR1 WSHSY, CDR2 SAAADI. CDR3 nucleotide sequence: TGCGCCAGCAGTGTGTCCGGGACAGGGGGCCGCGAGCAGTACTTC. It translates to CASSVSGTGGREQYF.

This clonotype was recorded many times. The chain couples TRBV6-2 or TRBV6-3 to TRBJ1-2; TRBD1 matches 8 bases. In germline, CDR1 is MNHEY, CDR2 SVGEGT. Trimming removed 8 bases from V and 8 bases from J; junction bases left unmatched: 10. The CDR3 is made up of 13 amino acids. The CDR3 region is CASQSTRGQGYTF. The CDR3 DNA is TGTGCCAGCCAATCCACCAGGGGGCAAGGCTACACCTTC.

This clonotype has just a few counts. This chain links TRBV6-6 with TRBJ2-3, with D tentatively TRBD1 (5 bases). This CDR3 is built from 13 residues. Trimming shortened V by 4 bases and J by 5 bases, and 10 bases separated the two germline ends. Germline CDR1 is MNHNY and CDR2 is SVGAGI (reference sequence). The DNA for the CDR3 is TGTGCCAGCAGTTGGGGCCCCCAAGATACGCAGTATTTT. It is translated as CASSWGPQDTQYF.

The chain couples TRBV5-4 to TRBJ1-1; perhaps TRBD1 as D (5 bases). The CDR3 has 16 residues. Germline V lookup: CDR1 SGHNT, CDR2 YYREEE (reference sequence). V lost 2 bases and J lost 2, with 16 bases in between. Here the CDR3 DNA reads TGTGCCAGCAGCTTCGGGCAGGGAAGTGGTAACACTGAAGCTTTCTTT. This translates into CASSFGQGSGNTEAFF.

CDR3 region: CASSPDRGQNTGELFF. CDR3 nucleotides: TGTGCCAGCTCACCAGACAGGGGGCAGAACACCGGGGAGCTGTTTTTT. The V gene is TRBV18, the J gene TRBJ2-2; 10 nucleotides match TRBD1. Germline values: CDR1 KGHSH, CDR2 LQKENI. The CDR3 contains 16 residues. The V and J ends lost 2 bases and 1 base, in that order; junction bases with no gene match: 1.

This clonotype was seen a handful of times. J is TRBJ1-1 and V is TRBV30; no clear D. Germline CDR1 GTSNPN, CDR2 SVGIG (reference sequence). The CDR3 is 11 amino acids. Deletions cut 0 bases from V and 4 bases from J, with 3 bases between. The CDR3 nucleotides are TGTGCCTGGAGTGTTCTCACTGAAGCTTTCTTT. Amino acid sequence: CAWSVLTEAFF.

This clonotype was seen more than once but under ten times. The CDR3: CASSLSTEAFF. The CDR3 DNA reads TGTGCCAGCAGCCTGTCAACTGAAGCTTTCTTT. The rearrangement joins TRBV7-9 to TRBJ1-1; D not resolved. V was clipped by 5 bases and J by 5 bases, with 6 bases between them. The CDR3 runs to 11 residues. Per the germline V gene, CDR1 is SEHNR and CDR2 is FQNEAQ (reference sequence). Looking up the rest from reference TRBV7-9 and TRBJ1-1 gives the full variable domain: DTGVSQNPRHKITKRGQNVTFRCDPISEHNRLYWYRQTLGQGPEFLTYFQNEAQLEKSRLLSDRFSAERPKGSFSTLEIQRTEQGDSAMYLCASSLSTEAFFGQGTRLTVV.

This clonotype was seen repeatedly, ten times or more. The genes are TRBV28 and TRBJ2-3, with 8 bases matching TRBD2. The CDR3 has 16 amino acids. Trimming took 5 bases from V and 2 from J; bases not matched to a gene: 9. Germline V gene lookup returns CDR1 MDHEN and CDR2 SYDVKM. CDR3 protein: CASSPRERGFTDTQYF. Here the CDR3 DNA reads TGTGCCAGCAGTCCTAGGGAGCGGGGGTTCACAGATACGCAGTATTTT.

In its sample, this clonotype was seen a few times. The chain carries TRBV3-1 and TRBJ2-7; 11 bases align to TRBD1. V lost 7 bases, J lost 3 bases, and 8 bases stayed unmatched. The CDR3 is 15 residues long. Germline V gives CDR1 LGHDT, CDR2 YNNKEL (reference sequence). The CDR3 reads CASTPGGTGGYEQYF. DNA of the CDR3: TGTGCCAGCACACCCGGTGGGACAGGGGGCTACGAGCAGTACTTC.

This chain uses TRBV5-1 with TRBJ1-1, with 7 bases that match TRBD1. The CDR3 runs to 16 residues. Germline CDR1 reads SGHRS; CDR2 reads YFSETQ. V trimming: 0 bases; J trimming: 4 bases; junction bases outside the gene matches: 9. The chain's CDR3 is CASSLVGGRGFTEAFF. CDR3 in DNA: TGCGCCAGCAGCTTGGTAGGGGGCAGGGGCTTCACTGAAGCTTTCTTT.

This clonotype was found a few times. The chain has TRBV7-6 and TRBJ2-7; 7 nucleotides line up with TRBD1. The CDR3 contains 14 residues. V gave up 0 bases and J gave up 3 bases; unmatched junction bases: 2. CDR1 SGHVS and CDR2 FNYEAQ come from the germline V gene. Written as DNA, the CDR3 is TGTGCCAGCAGCTTAGCGGGACAGAGCTACGAGCAGTACTTC. Its translation: CASSLAGQSYEQYF.

This clonotype was seen many times. The chain combines TRBV20-1 with TRBJ2-7; 8 nucleotides line up with TRBD2. Germline trimming cut 5 bases from V and 6 bases from J; bases unmatched to any gene: 3. CDR1 is DFQATT and CDR2 is SNEGSKA in the germline V gene (reference sequence). This CDR3 spans 11 amino acids. In DNA, the CDR3 is TGCAGTGCTCTTAGCGGGGTCGAGCAGTACTTC. Amino acid sequence: CSALSGVEQYF.

This clonotype has ten or more counts. This chain connects TRBV27 to TRBJ2-5, with a tentative D call TRBD1 (6 bases). Trimming cost V 4 bases and J 1 base, with 10 bases left between them. This CDR3 has 14 amino acids. CDR1 is MNHEY, CDR2 SMNVEV, per germline (reference sequence). The CDR3 coding sequence is TGTGCCAGCAGTTACGGACAGACCCAAGAGACCCAGTACTTC. This gives the protein CASSYGQTQETQYF.

This clonotype was seen only a few times. The V call is TRBV4-1, the J call TRBJ2-3; the match to TRBD2 covers 13 bases. The germline V gene has CDR1 MGHRA and CDR2 YSYEKL. This CDR3 is built from 20 residues. The trim removed 1 base at V and 1 base at J, leaving 11 bases unmatched. For the CDR3, the DNA is TGCGCCAGCAGCCAAGCCCGGGACAGGGGACTAGCGGGGCGCACAGATACGCAGTATTTT. Its translation: CASSQARDRGLAGRTDTQYF.

The chain joins TRBV5-5 to TRBJ1-2; 8 bases line up with TRBD1. The ends lost 5 bases at V and 3 bases at J; junction bases unmatched: 27. CDR3 length equals 21 residues. Germline CDR1 reads SGHKS; CDR2 reads YYEKEE (reference sequence). The CDR3 nucleotides are TGTGCCAGCAGTCATAAGGGAGATCTTCGACAGGGGCTTCTGGTTGACTATGGCTACACCTTC. Protein product: CASSHKGDLRQGLLVDYGYTF.

This clonotype was counted many times. This chain joins TRBV4-3 and TRBJ1-1; 7 positions agree with TRBD1. Trimming cost V 6 bases and J 7 bases; bases outside gene matches: 8. Germline V gives CDR1 LGHNA, CDR2 YSLEER. The CDR3 consists of 13 residues. CDR3 sequence (DNA): TGCGCCAGCAGGTACAGGGGCGGGGGTGAAGCTTTCTTT. Encoded protein: CASRYRGGGEAFF.

This clonotype was seen ten or more times. The chain combines TRBV4-2 with TRBJ2-2; D is unresolved. V lost 1 base and J lost 3, with 6 bases in between. Germline V gives CDR1 LGHNA, CDR2 YNFKEQ. The CDR3 is made up of 14 amino acids. CDR3 sequence: CASSQGLDTGELFF. The DNA of the CDR3 is TGTGCCAGCAGCCAAGGGCTAGACACCGGGGAGCTGTTTTTT.

The J gene is TRBJ2-4, the V gene TRBV7-2, with D perhaps TRBD1 (6 bases). The CDR3 is 16 residues long. Germline loops: CDR1 SGHTA, CDR2 FQGNSA. V was trimmed by 5 bases and J by 6 bases, leaving 20 bases between them. As DNA, the CDR3 is TGTGCCAGCAGCCTAGACCTGGGGCAGGGGAGAAACATTCAGTACTTC. Protein: CASSLDLGQGRNIQYF.

V is TRBV2 and J is TRBJ2-3, with TRBD1 identical over 7 bases. Germline trimming cut 8 bases from V and 0 bases from J; bases unmatched to any gene: 8. Germline values: CDR1 SNHLY, CDR2 FYNNEI. This CDR3 has 15 amino acids. The CDR3 spells CASLQGPSSTDTQYF. The CDR3 DNA is TGTGCCAGCCTACAGGGGCCCTCTAGCACAGATACGCAGTATTTT.

This clonotype was detected a few times. The chain combines TRBV6-6 with TRBJ2-5; 12 nucleotides match TRBD2. The J segment lost 0 bases and the V segment lost 7 bases, leaving 3 bases of the junction unmatched. The CDR3 loop spans 15 amino acids. CDR1 and CDR2 (germline): MNHNY, SVGAGI (reference sequence). CDR3 protein: CASTGLAGYQETQYF. The CDR3 bases are TGTGCCAGCACCGGACTAGCGGGGTACCAAGAGACCCAGTACTTC.

This clonotype was seen a handful of times. CDR3 region: CATSEPGQGPTAYNEQFF. The CDR3, as DNA: TGTGCCACCAGTGAACCTGGACAGGGACCCACGGCATACAATGAGCAGTTCTTC. V is TRBV24-1 and J is TRBJ2-1; 8 nucleotides line up with TRBD1. The trim removed 4 bases at V and 4 bases at J, leaving 14 bases unmatched. This CDR3 region has 18 residues. Germline V lookup: CDR1 KGHDR, CDR2 SFDVKD.

This clonotype has a count of ten or more. The chain has TRBV7-9 and TRBJ2-3; D possibly uses TRBD1 or TRBD2 (5 bases each). V dropped 5 bases and J dropped 2 bases, with 17 bases sitting between them. The CDR3 runs to 16 residues. CDR1 is SEHNR, CDR2 FQNEAQ, per germline (reference sequence). In DNA, the CDR3 is TGTGCCAGCAGCCTAGGCAGAGGGGCAAACACAGATACGCAGTATTTT. Its translation: CASSLGRGANTDTQYF.

The chain couples TRBV20-1 to TRBJ2-7; 8 bases align to TRBD1. The CDR3 has 14 amino acids. V lost 6 bases and J lost 3; bases outside the gene matches: 10. CDR1 and CDR2 (germline): DFQATT, SNEGSKA (reference sequence). This CDR3 is CSARIPGQDYEQYF. The CDR3 DNA follows: TGCAGTGCGAGAATCCCGGGACAGGACTACGAGCAGTACTTC.

This clonotype was picked up a small number of times. The chain carries TRBV4-2 and TRBJ1-4, with TRBD1 as a possible D gene (5 bases). In germline, CDR1 is LGHNA, CDR2 YNFKEQ. The CDR3 length is 16 residues. Trimming removed 6 bases from V and 0 bases from J, with 14 bases in between. The CDR3 coding sequence is TGTGCCAGCAGTCTTAGCTCAGGGACAACTAATGAAAAACTGTTTTTT. As protein: CASSLSSGTTNEKLFF.

CDR3 coding DNA: TGTGCCAGCAGTGACGAGGGGCTGTTTTTT. It translates to CASSDEGLFF. The chain combines TRBV2 with TRBJ2-2; tentative D call: TRBD2 (5 bases). CDR3 length: 10 amino acids. Germline CDR1 reads SNHLY; CDR2 reads FYNNEI. The V end lost 3 bases, the J end lost 13 bases, and 6 bases lay between the germline ends.

The J gene is TRBJ2-7, the V gene TRBV19; no definite D call. The CDR3 spans 13 residues. CDR1 and CDR2 from the germline V gene are LNHDA and SQIVND (reference sequence). The V gene lost 5 bases and the J gene lost 6 bases, with 14 bases spanning the gap. DNA of the CDR3: TGTGCCAGTAGTCCCCGCCGCGAGGCCGAGCAGTACTTC. Translation: CASSPRREAEQYF.